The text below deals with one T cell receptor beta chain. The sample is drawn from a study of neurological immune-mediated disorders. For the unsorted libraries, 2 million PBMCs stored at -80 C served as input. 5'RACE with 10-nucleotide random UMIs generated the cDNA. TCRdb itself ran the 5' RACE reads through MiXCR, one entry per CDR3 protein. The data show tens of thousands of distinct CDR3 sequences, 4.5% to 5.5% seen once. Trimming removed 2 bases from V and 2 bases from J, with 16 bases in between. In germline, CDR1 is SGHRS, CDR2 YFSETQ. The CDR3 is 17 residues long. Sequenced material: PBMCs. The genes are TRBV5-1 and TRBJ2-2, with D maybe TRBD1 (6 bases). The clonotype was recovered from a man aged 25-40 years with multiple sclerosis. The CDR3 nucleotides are TGCGCCAGCAGCTTACCATTCGACAGGCGAAACACCGGGGAGCTGTTTTTT. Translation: CASSLPFDRRNTGELFF.